This entry lists 6 T cell receptor beta chains sequenced from one sample in a study of shared T cell receptors in the human thymus. Assay used: immunoSEQ multiplex PCR; TCRdb lists only in-frame clones, some missing. The data show approximately 730,000 clones, with 70% to 90% seen just once and 0.008% to 0.011% held by the top ten. The same data also contributed to another study, on human thymus T cells.

Specimen: thymocytes. The origin of the receptors is a girl under three years old with a congenital heart defect.

V is TRBV9 and J is TRBJ1-1; 8 positions agree with TRBD1. The germline CDR1 and CDR2 sequences are SGDLS and YYNGEE. V lost 0 bases to trimming and J lost 3 bases; unmatched junction nucleotides: 7. The CDR3 runs to 16 residues. The CDR3 DNA is TGTGCCAGCAGCGTAGAAAGGAACAGGGGGGACACTGAAGCTTTCTTT. This encodes CASSVERNRGDTEAFF.

The rearrangement joins TRBV4-3 to TRBJ2-1, with a weak D call TRBD2 (6 bases). The CDR3 runs to 16 residues. Trimming pared 1 base from V and 2 bases from J, leaving 12 bases between. The germline V gene has CDR1 LGHNA and CDR2 YSLEER. For the CDR3, the DNA is TGCGCCAGCAGCCAAGGTACACGGGGGACCTACAATGAGCAGTTCTTC. Translation: CASSQGTRGTYNEQFF.

In its sample, this clone was seen a few times. The V gene is TRBV5-4, the J gene TRBJ2-5, with 11 bases aligning to TRBD2. The CDR3 spans 15 residues. Germline-derived CDR1 and CDR2 are SGHNT and YYREEE (reference sequence). V was pared by 4 bases and J by 2 bases, with 4 bases of the junction left unmatched. The CDR3 region is CASSSRLAGQETQYF. Here the CDR3 DNA reads TGTGCCAGCAGCAGCCGACTAGCGGGACAAGAGACCCAGTACTTC.

The chain has TRBV6-4 and TRBJ2-2; TRBD2 is a possible D gene (6 bases). V was cut by 0 bases and J by 7 bases, with 15 bases left in between. The CDR3 runs 16 residues. Germline V lookup: CDR1 MRHNA, CDR2 SNTAGT. The CDR3 nucleotides read TGTGCCAGCAGTGACTCGACGGGCCGGAGGGGCGGGGAGCTGTTTTTT. Translated: CASSDSTGRRGGELFF.

The chain couples TRBV27 to TRBJ1-6; 7 nucleotides agree with TRBD1. This CDR3 has 14 residues. Germline CDR1 reads MNHEY; CDR2 reads SMNVEV (reference sequence). Unmatched junction bases numbered 7, after V lost 5 bases and J lost 9 bases. The CDR3 sequence is CASSQDREGSPLHF. The DNA of the CDR3 is TGTGCCAGCAGTCAAGACAGGGAAGGTTCACCCCTCCACTTT.

The chain uses TRBV6-5 and TRBJ1-2; TRBD1 is a possible D gene (5 bases). This CDR3 region has 13 residues. Germline lookup yields CDR1 MNHEY and CDR2 SVGAGI. The germline V and J ends were trimmed by 5 bases and 6 bases, with 13 bases remaining between them. CDR3 nucleotides: TGTGCCAGCAGTCCTCTGGGGGGGGATGGCTACACCTTC. Translating gives CASSPLGGDGYTF.